This T cell receptor beta chain was captured by sequencing in a study of CXCR3-negative and CXCR3-positive naive CD8 T cells. Study-level findings and limits: Higher TRB CDR3 hydrophobicity marked CXCR3-positive naive cells relative to CXCR3-negative naive cells.

Its frequency marks this clonotype as medium-sized. Its antigen is not known. Preparation of TRB cDNA libraries relied on 5' RACE carrying UMI labels. No DNA is given; TCRdb re-called the 5' RACE reads and lists each CDR3 protein once. Here the sample table reports fewer than 8,000 distinct CDR3 sequences. Germline assignment: CDR1 PRHDT and CDR2 FYEKMQ (reference sequence). This CDR3 is built from 13 residues. The V gene is TRBV13, the J gene TRBJ2-5. Sample: naive CXCR3+ CD8+ T cells from blood. This sample's subset: CD45RO-CCR7+CD27+CD95- naive CD8+ T cells expressing CXCR3 (TNR3+). This receptor was obtained from a human donor in good health. Some clones in this sample may be carry-over from other donors' samples. CDR3 protein: CASSLGLRETQYF.